The 11 T cell receptor beta chains below all came from one sample that was sequenced in a study of blood T cell repertoires in COVID-19. The repertoire was sequenced with immunoSEQ multiplex PCR; TCRdb's copy has only in-frame clones and lacks some. The table records approximately 19,000 clones, approximately 89% of them present only once. The sequenced sample consisted of peripheral blood. These receptors were obtained from a human donor in a cohort sampled during active COVID-19.

The chain joins TRBV28 to TRBJ1-4; tentative D call: TRBD1 (5 bases). Trimming cost V 5 bases and J 5 bases, with 12 bases left between them. CDR3 size: 14 residues. The germline V gene encodes CDR1 MDHEN and CDR2 SYDVKM. CDR3 loop: CASSPGRGNEKLFF. The CDR3 nucleotides read TGTGCCAGCAGTCCCGGGAGGGGCAATGAAAAACTGTTTTTT.

This clone was found once. V and J are TRBV7-9 and TRBJ2-5; D is unresolved. The germline CDR1 and CDR2 sequences are SEHNR and FQNEAQ (reference sequence). V was trimmed by 5 bases and J by 5 bases, leaving 9 bases between them. The CDR3 runs to 12 residues. In DNA, the CDR3 is TGTGCCAGCAGCCCCCTCGGTGAGACCCAGTACTTC. The encoded protein is CASSPLGETQYF.

The chain uses TRBV30 and TRBJ2-1; 9 bases line up with TRBD2. The CDR3 totals 14 residues. Trimming at V came to 4 bases and at J to 8 bases, leaving 9 bases not matched to a gene. Per germline, CDR1 GTSNPN and CDR2 SVGIG (reference sequence). The CDR3 coding sequence is TGTGCCTGGACCACAGCGGGAGGCGGAGATGAGCAGTTCTTC. Translated, it gives CAWTTAGGGDEQFF.

The V call is TRBV5-6, the J call TRBJ2-5; D is possibly TRBD2 (6 bases). V lost 6 bases and J 6 bases, leaving 15 bases between the germline ends. This CDR3 is 13 amino acids long. Germline CDR1 and CDR2: SGHDT and YYEEEE. The CDR3 spells CASTFAGRKTQYF. The CDR3 DNA follows: TGTGCCAGCACGTTTGCGGGGCGAAAGACCCAGTACTTC.

This clone was seen a handful of times. The chain recombines TRBV24-1 with TRBJ1-2; 9 bases match TRBD1. The J segment lost 8 bases and the V segment lost 3 bases, leaving 9 bases of the junction unmatched. Germline CDR1 and CDR2: KGHDR and SFDVKD. This CDR3 region has 15 residues. CDR3 DNA: TGTGCCACCAGTGATGCTGGGACAGGGATGAGCGGCTACACCTTC. The encoded protein is CATSDAGTGMSGYTF.

The CDR3 DNA is TGTGCCAGCAGTTCTAGTACCGGGGAGCTGTTTTTT. Encoded protein: CASSSSTGELFF. The V gene is TRBV12-3 or TRBV12-4, the J gene TRBJ2-2; D gene unclear. CDR3 size: 12 residues. Trimming removed 4 bases at V and 5 bases at J, with 5 bases between.

The genes are TRBV5-6 and TRBJ2-7; D unclear. Germline values: CDR1 SGHDT, CDR2 YYEEEE. V gave up 4 bases and J gave up 3 bases, with 8 bases separating them. The CDR3 is 12 amino acids. CDR3 residues: CASSPRLYEQYF. CDR3 DNA: TGTGCCAGCAGCCCCCGACTCTACGAGCAGTACTTC.

This clone was picked up one time. The chain employs TRBV19 and TRBJ2-7, with D possibly TRBD2 on 6 matching bases. Germline V gene lookup returns CDR1 LNHDA and CDR2 SQIVND (reference sequence). The CDR3 runs to 15 residues. Trimming stripped 3 bases from V and 0 bases from J, with 12 bases between. The CDR3 sequence is CASSITGTSSYEQYF. The DNA for the CDR3 is TGTGCCAGTAGTATTACCGGGACTTCCTCCTACGAGCAGTACTTC.

As DNA, the CDR3 is TGTGCCAGCACTCCAGGGACATCATCTAACTATGGCTACACCTTC. This gives the protein CASTPGTSSNYGYTF. V gene TRBV6-5 combines with J gene TRBJ1-2, with D possibly matching TRBD1 (6 bases). Trimming shortened V by 7 bases and J by 0 bases, and 15 bases separated the two germline ends. Germline assignment: CDR1 MNHEY and CDR2 SVGAGI. The CDR3 totals 15 residues.

The chain employs TRBV30 and TRBJ1-1, with TRBD1 matching over 7 bases. Germline V gene data show CDR1 as GTSNPN and CDR2 as SVGIG (reference sequence). This CDR3 region has 13 residues. With V trimmed by 3 bases and J by 10 bases, 11 bases remained unmatched. The CDR3 loop reads CAWRVGAQGGAFF. The CDR3, as DNA: TGTGCCTGGAGGGTAGGAGCCCAGGGGGGAGCTTTCTTT.

V usage is TRBV5-4 and J usage is TRBJ2-1; no firm D call. The CDR3 extends over 17 amino acids. V was pared by 1 base and J by 0 bases, with 14 bases between. CDR1 is SGHNT and CDR2 is YYREEE in the germline V gene (reference sequence). The DNA for the CDR3 is TGTGCCAGCAGCTTGAGGTCCAGGCGAAGCTCCTACAATGAGCAGTTCTTC. Translating it yields CASSLRSRRSSYNEQFF.